Listed here is a single TCR beta chain. Assay: immunoSEQ multiplex PCR; the TCRdb copy retains only in-frame clones and omits some. The sample lists more than 55,000 clones; roughly 87% were seen once. The data were taken from a study of T cell changes during pregnancy in multiple sclerosis. The ends were cut back, 5 bases at V and 9 bases at J, with 14 bases in the middle. Germline-derived CDR1 and CDR2 are SEHNR and FQNEAQ (reference sequence). The length of the CDR3 is 14 residues. The rearrangement joins TRBV7-9 to TRBJ1-6, with a possible D match to TRBD1 (5 bases). This TCR was recovered from a female donor in good health, enrolled as a control in a pregnancy study. Material: peripheral blood, obtained in the third trimester of pregnancy. The chain's CDR3 is CASSPGLRGSPLHF. CDR3 bases: TGTGCCAGCAGCCCAGGACTAAGGGGTTCACCCCTCCACTTT.